These 29 T cell receptor beta chains came from one sample sequenced in a study of T cells in tuberculosis. Assay: immunoSEQ multiplex PCR; the TCRdb copy retains only in-frame clones and omits some. Of 35,000 to 55,000 clones listed, roughly 95% were seen once; the top ten hold 7% to 9%. Sequenced material: PBMCs. These TCRs come from a donor aged 10-29 years with latent tuberculosis or without tuberculosis infection.

The CDR3 spells CASIPQGLNTEAFF. CDR3 in DNA: TGTGCCAGCATTCCTCAGGGGCTAAACACTGAAGCTTTCTTT. The J gene is TRBJ1-1, the V gene TRBV7-3; possible D gene TRBD1, 6 bases. Trimming took off 7 bases at V and 2 bases at J, with 14 bases between the two ends. Germline V CDR1 and CDR2: SGHTA, FQGTGA. The CDR3 consists of 14 residues.

The chain links TRBV6-5 to TRBJ2-5, with D perhaps matching TRBD1 (6 bases). Germline-derived CDR1 and CDR2 are MNHEY and SVGAGI. The CDR3 loop spans 12 amino acids. With 5 bases removed from V and 5 bases from J, the gap between germline ends came to 9 bases. CDR3 bases: TGTGCCAGCAGTAGAACAGGGGAGACCCAGTACTTC. It yields the protein CASSRTGETQYF.

The CDR3 sequence: CASRVAYLTGELFF. The DNA of the CDR3 is TGTGCCAGCAGGGTTGCCTACCTCACCGGGGAGCTGTTTTTT. V gene TRBV11-3 combines with J gene TRBJ2-2; D unresolved. The CDR3 has 14 amino acids. The V gene lost 6 bases and the J gene lost 4 bases, with 12 bases spanning the gap. CDR1 and CDR2 from the germline V gene are SGHNT and YENEEA.

V usage is TRBV27 and J usage is TRBJ2-3; D unclear. The CDR3 runs to 13 residues. Trimming removed 3 bases from V and 4 bases from J, with 8 bases in between. Germline CDR1 and CDR2: MNHEY and SMNVEV (reference sequence). The CDR3 DNA sequence: TGTGCCAGCAGTTTTACGTCGGCAGATACGCAGTATTTT. The encoded protein is CASSFTSADTQYF.

The rearrangement uses TRBV25-1 and TRBJ1-4; unclear D gene. Germline values: CDR1 MGHDK, CDR2 SYGVNS. The CDR3 is 15 residues long. V lost 1 base, J lost 0 bases, and 6 bases lay in between. Here the CDR3 reads CASSESGATNEKLFF. DNA of the CDR3: TGTGCCAGCAGTGAATCGGGAGCAACTAATGAAAAACTGTTTTTT.

The chain has TRBV25-1 and TRBJ2-4, with D possibly TRBD2 on 5 matching bases. V was trimmed by 4 bases and J by 1 base, leaving 14 bases between them. The germline V gene has CDR1 MGHDK and CDR2 SYGVNS. The CDR3 loop spans 16 amino acids. In nucleotides, the CDR3 is TGTGCCAGCAGTGTGATCGGGGTTGGTGCCAAAAACATTCAGTACTTC. This encodes CASSVIGVGAKNIQYF.

The chain combines TRBV5-6 with TRBJ1-4; 9 bases line up with TRBD1. V gave up 0 bases and J gave up 5 bases; unmatched junction bases: 2. CDR3 length: 15 amino acids. In germline, CDR1 is SGHDT, CDR2 YYEEEE. The CDR3 DNA reads TGTGCCAGCAGCTTGGATGGACAGGGGAATGAAAAACTGTTTTTT. It is translated as CASSLDGQGNEKLFF.

V usage is TRBV11-2 and J usage is TRBJ1-4; TRBD1 matches at 7 bases. Germline CDR1 reads SGHAT; CDR2 reads FQNNGV. Losses at the gene ends were 5 bases for V and 8 bases for J; bases not matched to a gene: 17. The CDR3 loop spans 17 amino acids. The CDR3 nucleotides read TGTGCCAGCAGCCCGGCAGGGACAGCCTCCGATCACGAAAAACTGTTTTTT. Its translation is CASSPAGTASDHEKLFF.

The chain carries TRBV18 and TRBJ1-3; D gene uncertain. CDR1 KGHSH and CDR2 LQKENI come from the germline V gene. The CDR3 is 12 residues long. The V end was cut by 8 bases, the J end by 4 bases, with 9 bases between. The CDR3 spells CASGGLGNTIYF. The CDR3 coding sequence is TGTGCCAGCGGAGGTCTGGGAAACACCATATATTTT.

The V gene is TRBV7-2, the J gene TRBJ2-2; 9 bases match TRBD1. V gave up 5 bases and J gave up 7 bases; unmatched junction bases: 5. The CDR3 has 14 residues. Germline assignment: CDR1 SGHTA and CDR2 FQGNSA. CDR3 protein: CASSAGQGRGELFF. The CDR3 DNA reads as TGTGCCAGCAGCGCGGGACAGGGTCGCGGGGAGCTGTTTTTT.

This clone has only one observation. The V call is TRBV7-2, the J call TRBJ1-1; D is perhaps TRBD1 (5 bases). The length of the CDR3 is 14 residues. The V and J ends lost 2 bases and 5 bases respectively, with 12 bases between them. Looked up from germline, CDR1 is SGHTA and CDR2 is FQGNSA. This chain's CDR3 is CASSLISGATEAFF. The CDR3, as DNA: TGTGCCAGCAGCTTAATTAGCGGGGCTACTGAAGCTTTCTTT. Full variable domain (rest looked up from reference TRBV7-2 and TRBJ1-1): GAGVSQSPSNKVTEKGKDVELRCDPISGHTALYWYRQSLGQGLEFLIYFQGNSAPDKSGLPSDRFSAERTGGSVSTLTIQRTQQEDSAVYLCASSLISGATEAFFGQGTRLTVV.

The gene calls are TRBV19 and TRBJ1-5; 9 bases line up with TRBD1. CDR1 is LNHDA, CDR2 SQIVND, per germline (reference sequence). The ends lost 5 bases at V and 6 bases at J; junction bases unmatched: 5. The CDR3 runs to 14 residues. The CDR3 nucleotides are TGTGCCAGTAGTGGGACAGGGAATGCTCAGCCCCAGCATTTT. This translates into CASSGTGNAQPQHF.

The V gene is TRBV5-4, the J gene TRBJ1-1; unclear D gene. With 4 bases removed from V and 4 bases from J, the gap between germline ends came to 8 bases. The germline V gene has CDR1 SGHNT and CDR2 YYREEE (reference sequence). There are 12 residues in the CDR3. CDR3: CASSEGGTEAFF. In DNA form, the CDR3 reads TGTGCCAGCAGCGAGGGTGGCACTGAAGCTTTCTTT.

The chain recombines TRBV5-4 with TRBJ2-3; TRBD2 matches 14 bases. The V segment lost 2 bases and the J segment 2 bases; nucleotides outside the gene matches: 4. CDR1 SGHNT and CDR2 YYREEE come from the germline V gene (reference sequence). This CDR3 has 17 amino acids. CDR3 residues: CASSFGLAGGTTDTQYF. In DNA form, the CDR3 reads TGTGCCAGCAGCTTTGGACTAGCGGGGGGAACCACAGATACGCAGTATTTT.

CDR3 region: CASSEVRGPYNEQFF. DNA of the CDR3: TGTGCCAGCAGTGAAGTAAGGGGTCCCTACAATGAGCAGTTCTTC. The chain combines TRBV6-1 with TRBJ2-1, with a possible D match to TRBD1 (5 bases). The CDR3 extends over 15 amino acids. Germline V gene data show CDR1 as MNHNS and CDR2 as SASEGT. Between the trimmed V and J ends, which lost 1 base and 2 bases, there was a span of 9 bases.

This rearrangement joins TRBV6-5 to TRBJ1-1; 7 nucleotides agree with TRBD1. CDR3 length equals 13 residues. Trimming at V came to 2 bases and at J to 4 bases, leaving 1 base not matched to a gene. Germline V gene data show CDR1 as MNHEY and CDR2 as SVGAGI. The chain's CDR3 is CASSYDRVTEAFF. In DNA form, the CDR3 reads TGTGCCAGCAGTTACGACAGGGTCACTGAAGCTTTCTTT.

This chain links TRBV19 with TRBJ2-3, with TRBD2 matching over 9 bases. This CDR3 spans 14 amino acids. CDR1 LNHDA and CDR2 SQIVND come from the germline V gene (reference sequence). J was trimmed by 5 bases and V by 6 bases; bases with no gene match: 6. The CDR3: CASRERGALDTQYF. As DNA, the CDR3 is TGTGCCAGTAGGGAGCGGGGGGCCTTAGATACGCAGTATTTT.

V gene TRBV28 combines with J gene TRBJ2-1, with 7 bases lining up with TRBD1. Losses at the gene ends were 4 bases for V and 3 bases for J; bases not matched to a gene: 3. This CDR3 spans 14 amino acids. Germline V lookup: CDR1 MDHEN, CDR2 SYDVKM. The CDR3 sequence is CASSSYRGYNEQFF. The CDR3 bases are TGTGCCAGCAGTTCTTACAGGGGCTACAATGAGCAGTTCTTC.

In this sample, this clone turned up once. The V and J genes are TRBV6-5 and TRBJ2-7, with 10 nucleotides matching TRBD2. V was pared by 6 bases and J by 4 bases, with 3 bases of the junction left unmatched. This CDR3 is 13 amino acids long. Germline V gene lookup returns CDR1 MNHEY and CDR2 SVGAGI. DNA of the CDR3: TGTGCCAGCAGGCCTAGCGGGAGTTACGAGCAGTACTTC. This sequence encodes CASRPSGSYEQYF.

V usage is TRBV5-1 and J usage is TRBJ2-5, with D possibly being TRBD2 (5 bases). Germline CDR1 SGHRS, CDR2 YFSETQ. V was trimmed by 2 bases and J by 5 bases, leaving 10 bases between them. This CDR3 is 13 amino acids long. CDR3 amino acids: CASSLLVGETQYF. The CDR3 coding sequence is TGCGCCAGCAGCTTACTAGTGGGGGAGACCCAGTACTTC. The whole variable domain, remainder taken from reference TRBV5-1 and TRBJ2-5, is KAGVTQTPRYLIKTRGQQVTLSCSPISGHRSVSWYQQTPGQGLQFLFEYFSETQRNKGNFPGRFSGRQFSNSRSEMNVSTLELGDSALYLCASSLLVGETQYFGPGTRLLVL.

The rearrangement joins TRBV5-1 to TRBJ2-1; TRBD2 might be the D (7 bases). Trimming took off 5 bases at V and 2 bases at J, with 17 bases between the two ends. The CDR3 length is 16 residues. The germline V gene has CDR1 SGHRS and CDR2 YFSETQ. The CDR3 DNA sequence: TGCGCCAGCAGACCTCAAGGGGGGGCCCCCTACAATGAGCAGTTCTTC. Its protein product is CASRPQGGAPYNEQFF. Filled out from reference TRBV5-1 and TRBJ2-1, the complete variable domain reads KAGVTQTPRYLIKTRGQQVTLSCSPISGHRSVSWYQQTPGQGLQFLFEYFSETQRNKGNFPGRFSGRQFSNSRSEMNVSTLELGDSALYLCASRPQGGAPYNEQFFGPGTRLTVL.

The chain couples TRBV2 to TRBJ1-6; the match to TRBD1 covers 7 bases. Germline V gene data show CDR1 as SNHLY and CDR2 as FYNNEI. The CDR3 runs to 15 residues. V lost 6 bases and J lost 12; bases outside the gene matches: 14. CDR3: CASSPDRTSRGPLHF. CDR3 nucleotides: TGTGCCAGCAGCCCGGACAGGACGTCCCGGGGACCCCTCCACTTT.

The chain links TRBV19 to TRBJ2-6; 7 bases are a match to TRBD1. The CDR3 contains 17 residues. The V segment lost 5 bases and the J segment 0 bases; nucleotides outside the gene matches: 7. The germline V gene has CDR1 LNHDA and CDR2 SQIVND (reference sequence). The CDR3 sequence: CASSQGTVSSGANVLTF. In DNA form, the CDR3 reads TGTGCCAGTAGTCAAGGGACAGTTAGCTCTGGGGCCAACGTCCTGACTTTC.

This CDR3 is CASSENPNGGPNTEAFF. DNA of the CDR3: TGTGCCAGCAGCGAAAACCCCAATGGAGGCCCTAACACTGAAGCTTTCTTT. V and J are TRBV11-3 and TRBJ1-1; D is unresolved. Germline V gives CDR1 SGHNT, CDR2 YENEEA. This CDR3 is built from 17 residues. V was pared by 5 bases and J by 2 bases, with 21 bases between. Filled out from reference TRBV11-3 and TRBJ1-1, the complete variable domain reads EAGVVQSPRYKIIEKKQPVAFWCNPISGHNTLYWYLQNLGQGPELLIRYENEEAVDDSQLPKDRFSAERLKGVDSTLKIQPAELGDSAVYLCASSENPNGGPNTEAFFGQGTRLTVV.

J is TRBJ1-5 and V is TRBV4-1, with unresolved D. The V and J ends lost 6 bases and 4 bases respectively, with 16 bases between them. This CDR3 spans 15 amino acids. Germline loops: CDR1 MGHRA, CDR2 YSYEKL. The CDR3 region has the DNA TGCGCCAGCAGACCCGACATCTCCTTGAATCAGCCCCAGCATTTT. Amino acids: CASRPDISLNQPQHF.

About this clone: One end of the junction varies from germline; a read error may be responsible. The chain links TRBV18 to TRBJ2-1; 16 nucleotides agree with TRBD2. Germline lookup yields CDR1 KGHSH and CDR2 LQKENI. The CDR3 contains 14 residues. The chain's CDR3 is CASSPPGLAGGPLF. CDR3 DNA sequence: TGTGCCAGCTCACCACCGGGACTAGCGGGAGGGCCCCTCTTC.

This clone appeared a few times. The chain employs TRBV13 and TRBJ2-1, with 11 bases matching TRBD2. The ends lost 5 bases at V and 5 bases at J; junction bases unmatched: 11. Germline V gene lookup returns CDR1 PRHDT and CDR2 FYEKMQ (reference sequence). The CDR3 is 17 residues long. CDR3 DNA: TGTGCCAGCAGCGACACCCCGGGACTAGCGGTTCACAATGAGCAGTTCTTC. This gives the protein CASSDTPGLAVHNEQFF.

CDR3 nucleotide sequence: TGTGCCACCAGCAGACGGGACAGCCTCTACGAGCAGTACTTC. It codes for CATSRRDSLYEQYF. The chain employs TRBV15 and TRBJ2-7; 7 bases fit TRBD1. Germline-derived CDR1 and CDR2 are LNHNV and YYDKDF (reference sequence). The CDR3 is 14 residues long. The junction had 4 bases not matched to a gene; V was cut back by 2 bases and J by 3 bases. The full variable domain, with the rest looked up from reference TRBV15 and TRBJ2-7, is DAMVIQNPRYQVTQFGKPVTLSCSQTLNHNVMYWYQQKSSQAPKLLFHYYDKDFNNEADTPDNFQSRRPNTSFCFLDIRSPGLGDTAMYLCATSRRDSLYEQYFGPGTRLTVT.

This clone was detected once. V is TRBV11-2 and J is TRBJ2-1, with D possibly matching TRBD2 (5 bases). The V and J ends lost 4 bases and 9 bases respectively, with 19 bases between them. CDR3 length: 15 residues. Looked up from germline, CDR1 is SGHAT and CDR2 is FQNNGV. CDR3 DNA: TGTGCCAGCAGCTCTATCTGGGTGGGAGTCTCTGAGCAGTTCTTC. This encodes CASSSIWVGVSEQFF.